This T cell receptor beta chain was sequenced in a study of blood T cell repertoires in COVID-19. Study-wide background: Italy, Spain and the United States were the sources of the convalescent and acute COVID-19 samples.

Using immunoSEQ multiplex PCR, the repertoire was profiled, and TCRdb retains in-frame clones only, with some absent. The data hold under 200,000 clones, with 80% to 90% observed a single time. The CDR3 sequence is 15 residues long. Germline CDR1 and CDR2: MNHEY and SVGAGI. V lost 0 bases, J lost 1 base, and 8 bases lay in between. The genes are TRBV6-5 and TRBJ2-3, with D possibly matching TRBD2 (7 bases). The receptor was derived from a woman in her 70s who had recovered from COVID-19. Material: peripheral blood. Here the CDR3 DNA reads TGTGCCAGCAGTTACTCAGGGGGGGGCACAGATACGCAGTATTTT. This gives the protein CASSYSGGGTDTQYF.